The T cell receptor (beta chain) described here comes from a study of blood T cells in healthy people across ages. Whole-study results and caveats: The study found more naive CD4+ cells and higher diversity in long-lived than aged donors.

The use of a sample-barcoded 5' primer and a J-beta primer mix characterized a second PCR of roughly 6 to 11 cycles. Every single cDNA molecule received a tag from a template-switch adaptor with 12 random nucleotides. MiXCR, run by TCRdb on the 5' RACE reads, gives a single entry per CDR3 protein. This sample yields 700,000 to 850,000 distinct CDR3 sequences, of which approximately 55% are seen a single time; under 50% belongs to the top ten. PBMCs, at least 7 million per sample, were isolated. This clonotype was picked up a small number of times. The target antigen is unknown. Sequenced input: blood. The source of this sequence is a man of 80 years or more in good health.

The CDR3 reads CASSVAGTANSPLHF. In DNA, the CDR3 is TGTGCCAGCAGCGTCGCCGGGACAGCGAATTCACCCCTCCACTTT. This chain connects TRBV9 to TRBJ1-6, with TRBD1 matching over 7 bases. The V gene end was trimmed by 2 bases and the J gene end by 7 bases; junction bases not matched to a gene: 6. The CDR3 sequence is 15 residues long. CDR1 and CDR2 from the germline V gene are SGDLS and YYNGEE.